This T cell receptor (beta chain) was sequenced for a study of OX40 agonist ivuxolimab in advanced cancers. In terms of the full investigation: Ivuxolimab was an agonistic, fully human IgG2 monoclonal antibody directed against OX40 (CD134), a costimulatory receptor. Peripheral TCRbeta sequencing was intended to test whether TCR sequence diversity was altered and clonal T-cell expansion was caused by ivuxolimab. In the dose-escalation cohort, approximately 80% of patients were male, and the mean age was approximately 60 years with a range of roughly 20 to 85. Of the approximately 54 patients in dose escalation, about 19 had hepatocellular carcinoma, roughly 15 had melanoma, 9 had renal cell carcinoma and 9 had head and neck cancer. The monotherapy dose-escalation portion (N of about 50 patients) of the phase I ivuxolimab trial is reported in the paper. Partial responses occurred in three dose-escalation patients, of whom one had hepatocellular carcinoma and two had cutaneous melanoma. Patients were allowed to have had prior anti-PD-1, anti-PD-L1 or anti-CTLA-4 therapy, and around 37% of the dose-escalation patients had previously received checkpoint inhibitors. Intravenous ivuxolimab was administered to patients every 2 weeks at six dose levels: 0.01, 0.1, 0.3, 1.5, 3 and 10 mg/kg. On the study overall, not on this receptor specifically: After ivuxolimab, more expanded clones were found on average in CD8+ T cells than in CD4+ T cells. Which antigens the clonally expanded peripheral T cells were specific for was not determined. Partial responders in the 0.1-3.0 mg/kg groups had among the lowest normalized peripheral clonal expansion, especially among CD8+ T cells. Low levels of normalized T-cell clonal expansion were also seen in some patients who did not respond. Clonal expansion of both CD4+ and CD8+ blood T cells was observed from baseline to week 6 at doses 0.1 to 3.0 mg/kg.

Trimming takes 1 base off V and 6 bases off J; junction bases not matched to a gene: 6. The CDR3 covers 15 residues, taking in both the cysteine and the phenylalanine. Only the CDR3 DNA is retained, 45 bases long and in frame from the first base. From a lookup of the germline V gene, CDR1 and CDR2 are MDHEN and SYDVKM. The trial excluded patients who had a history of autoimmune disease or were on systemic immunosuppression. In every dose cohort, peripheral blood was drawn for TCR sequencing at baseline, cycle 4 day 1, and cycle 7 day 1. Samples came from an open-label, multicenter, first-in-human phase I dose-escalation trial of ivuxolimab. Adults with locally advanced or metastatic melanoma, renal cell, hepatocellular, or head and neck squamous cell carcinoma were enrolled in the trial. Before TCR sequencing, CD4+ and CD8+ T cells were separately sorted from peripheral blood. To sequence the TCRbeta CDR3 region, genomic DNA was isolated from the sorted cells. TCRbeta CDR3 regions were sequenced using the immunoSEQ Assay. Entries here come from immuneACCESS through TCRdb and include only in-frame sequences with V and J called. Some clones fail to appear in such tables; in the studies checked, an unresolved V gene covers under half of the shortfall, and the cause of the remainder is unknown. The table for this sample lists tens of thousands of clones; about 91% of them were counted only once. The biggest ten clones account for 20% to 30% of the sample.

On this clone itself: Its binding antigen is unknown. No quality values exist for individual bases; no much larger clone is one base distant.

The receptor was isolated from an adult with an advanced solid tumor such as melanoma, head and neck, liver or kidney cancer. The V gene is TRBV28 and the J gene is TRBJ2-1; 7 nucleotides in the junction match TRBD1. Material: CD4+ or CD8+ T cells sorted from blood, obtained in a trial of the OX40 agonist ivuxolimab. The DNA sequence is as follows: TGTGCCAGCAGTTTATACCCAGACAGGGTCAATGAGCAGTTCTTC. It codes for CASSLYPDRVNEQFF.